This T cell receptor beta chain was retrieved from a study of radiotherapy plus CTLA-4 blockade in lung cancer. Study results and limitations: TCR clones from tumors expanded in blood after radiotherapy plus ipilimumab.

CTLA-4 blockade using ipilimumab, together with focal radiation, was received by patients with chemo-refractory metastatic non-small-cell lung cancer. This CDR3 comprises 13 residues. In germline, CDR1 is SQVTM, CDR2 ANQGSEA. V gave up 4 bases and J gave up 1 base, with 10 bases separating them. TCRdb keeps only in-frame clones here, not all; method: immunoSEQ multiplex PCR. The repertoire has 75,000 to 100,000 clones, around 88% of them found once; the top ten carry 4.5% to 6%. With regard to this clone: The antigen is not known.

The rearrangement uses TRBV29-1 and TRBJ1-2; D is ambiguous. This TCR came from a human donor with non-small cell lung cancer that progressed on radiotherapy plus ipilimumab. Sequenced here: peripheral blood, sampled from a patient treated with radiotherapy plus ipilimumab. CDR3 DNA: TGCAGCGTTGGAAGGCGTCTTAACTATGGCTACACCTTC. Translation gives CSVGRRLNYGYTF.